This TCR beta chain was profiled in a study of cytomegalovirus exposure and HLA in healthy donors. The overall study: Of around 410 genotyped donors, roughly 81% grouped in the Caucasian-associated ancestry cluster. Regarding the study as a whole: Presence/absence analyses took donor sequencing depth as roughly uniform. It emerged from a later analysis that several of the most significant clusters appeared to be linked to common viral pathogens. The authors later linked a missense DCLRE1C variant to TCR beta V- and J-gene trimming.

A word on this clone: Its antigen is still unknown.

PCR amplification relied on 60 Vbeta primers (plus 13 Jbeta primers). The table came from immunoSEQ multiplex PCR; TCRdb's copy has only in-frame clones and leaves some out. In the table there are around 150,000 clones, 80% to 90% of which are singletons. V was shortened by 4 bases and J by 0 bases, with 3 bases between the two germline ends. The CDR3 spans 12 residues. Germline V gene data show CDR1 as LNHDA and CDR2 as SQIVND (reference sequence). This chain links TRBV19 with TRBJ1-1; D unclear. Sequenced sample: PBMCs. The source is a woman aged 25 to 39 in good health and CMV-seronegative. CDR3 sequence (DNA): TGTGCCAGTAGTAAGCTGAACACTGAAGCTTTCTTT. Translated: CASSKLNTEAFF.